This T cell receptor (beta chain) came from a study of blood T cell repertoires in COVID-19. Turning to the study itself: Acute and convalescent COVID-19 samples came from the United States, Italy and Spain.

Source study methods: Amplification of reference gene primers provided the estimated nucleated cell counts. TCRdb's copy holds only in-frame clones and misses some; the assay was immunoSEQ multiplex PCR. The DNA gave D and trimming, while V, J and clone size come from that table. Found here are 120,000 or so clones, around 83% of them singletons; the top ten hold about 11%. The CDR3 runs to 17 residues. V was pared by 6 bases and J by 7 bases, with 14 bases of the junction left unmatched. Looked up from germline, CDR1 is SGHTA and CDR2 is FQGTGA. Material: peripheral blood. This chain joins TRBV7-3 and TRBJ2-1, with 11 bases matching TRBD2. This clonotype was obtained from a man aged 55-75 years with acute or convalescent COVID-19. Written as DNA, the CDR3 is TGTGCCAGCAGGATGGGGCTAGCGGGAGGAAGAGGGAATGAGCAGTTCTTC. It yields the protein CASRMGLAGGRGNEQFF.